This T cell receptor beta chain was profiled in a study of naive and memory T cell subsets. An equimolar mix of two oligonucleotides served as the beta constant-region primer for TRBC1 and TRBC2. Ligation attached a single-stranded oligonucleotide with a 12-nucleotide UMI and the SP2 primer to the cDNA 3' end. TCRdb itself ran the UMI-ligation and nested PCR reads through MiXCR, one entry per CDR3 protein. The sample consists of about 90,000 distinct CDR3 sequences, 7% to 7.5% of them appearing once. CMV status came from CD4+ T cell IFNgamma after overnight CMV lysate stimulation of fresh PBMCs. This clonotype was detected ten times or more. Sequenced material: central memory CD4+ T cells from blood. The receptor was isolated from a human donor in good health.

CDR3 loop: CASSYPVWGAWETQYF. DNA of the CDR3: TGTGCCAGCAGTTACCCAGTATGGGGGGCGTGGGAGACCCAGTACTTC. The rearrangement links TRBV6-6 to TRBJ2-5; TRBD1 or TRBD2 may be the D gene (6 bases each). Germline V gene sequence: CDR1 MNHNY, CDR2 SVGAGI (reference sequence). This CDR3 has 16 amino acids. Deletions cut 2 bases from V and 5 bases from J, with 18 bases between.